This TCR beta chain was observed in a study of beta chain features in type 1 diabetes. Study in general: The study examined 107,917,701 sorted cells across all samples. Study-level results: Shortening of TCRB CDR3s, moderate but significant, appeared in all four CD4+ subsets of Type 1 diabetes patients.

What was sequenced were expressed TCRB transcripts, since all of the isolated RNA had been reverse transcribed. Generated by immunoSEQ multiplex PCR, the TCRdb table keeps only in-frame clones and is missing some. Among over 120,000 clones listed, 13% were seen once. Concerning this clone: Its target is not known.

Germline V gene lookup returns CDR1 SQVTM and CDR2 ANQGSEA. The CDR3 sequence is 15 residues long. Trimming took 8 bases from V and 5 from J; bases not matched to a gene: 14. This clonotype was sampled from a man younger than 30 with type 1 diabetes. Sequences were obtained from central memory CD4+ T cells from blood. The rearrangement links TRBV29-1 to TRBJ1-2, with 10 bases that match TRBD1. The CDR3 here is CSSSLGGQGIYGYTF. As DNA, the CDR3 is TGCAGCTCATCCCTGGGGGGACAGGGGATTTATGGCTACACCTTC.